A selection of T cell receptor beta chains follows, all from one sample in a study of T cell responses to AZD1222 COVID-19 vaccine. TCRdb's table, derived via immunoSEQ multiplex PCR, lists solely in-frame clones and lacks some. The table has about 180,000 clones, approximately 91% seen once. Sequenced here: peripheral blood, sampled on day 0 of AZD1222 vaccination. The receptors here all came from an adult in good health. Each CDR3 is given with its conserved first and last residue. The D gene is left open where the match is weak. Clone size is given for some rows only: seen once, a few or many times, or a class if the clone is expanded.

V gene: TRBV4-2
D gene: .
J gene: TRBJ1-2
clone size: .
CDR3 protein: CASSQDPGSNYGYTF
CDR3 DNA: TGTGCCAGCAGCCAAGATCCAGGGTCTAACTATGGCTACACCTTC

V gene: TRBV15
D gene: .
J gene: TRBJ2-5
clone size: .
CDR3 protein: CATSRGDGSGGRETQYF
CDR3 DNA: TGTGCCACCAGCAGAGGAGACGGGTCCGGGGGTAGGGAGACCCAGTACTTC

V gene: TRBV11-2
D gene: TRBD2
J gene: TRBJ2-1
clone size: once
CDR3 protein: CASSPASGSYNEQFF
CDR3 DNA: TGTGCCAGCAGCCCCGCTAGCGGATCGTACAATGAGCAGTTCTTC

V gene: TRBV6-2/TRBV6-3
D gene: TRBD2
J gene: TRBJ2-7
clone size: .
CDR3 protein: CASSYPRSTSGFYEQYF
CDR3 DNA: TGTGCCAGCAGTTACCCGCGATCGACTAGCGGTTTCTACGAGCAGTACTTC

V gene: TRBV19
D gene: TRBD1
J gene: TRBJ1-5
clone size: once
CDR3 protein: CASSTGGRQPQHF
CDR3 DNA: TGTGCCAGTAGTACAGGGGGCAGACAGCCCCAGCATTTT

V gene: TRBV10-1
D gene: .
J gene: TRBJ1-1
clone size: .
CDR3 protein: CASSERVGTEAFF
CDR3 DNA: TGCGCCAGCAGTGAAAGGGTTGGCACTGAAGCTTTCTTT

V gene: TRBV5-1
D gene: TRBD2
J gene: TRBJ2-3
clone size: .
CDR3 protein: CASRDQRGGPDTQYF
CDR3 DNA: TGCGCCAGCCGAGACCAGCGGGGGGGCCCAGATACGCAGTATTTT

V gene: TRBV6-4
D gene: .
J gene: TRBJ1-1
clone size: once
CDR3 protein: CASRAGVNTEAFF
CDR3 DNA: TGTGCCAGCAGAGCAGGGGTCAACACTGAAGCTTTCTTT

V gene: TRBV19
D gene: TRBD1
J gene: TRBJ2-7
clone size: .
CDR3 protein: CASSKGATKNYEQYF
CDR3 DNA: TGTGCCAGTAGTAAGGGGGCAACTAAGAACTACGAGCAGTACTTC

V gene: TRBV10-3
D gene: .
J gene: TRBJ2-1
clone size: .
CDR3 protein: CAIGPGSYNEQFF
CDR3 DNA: TGTGCCATTGGCCCGGGGTCCTACAATGAGCAGTTCTTC

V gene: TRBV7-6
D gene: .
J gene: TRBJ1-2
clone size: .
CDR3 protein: CASSRTPDAGNYGYTF
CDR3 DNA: TGTGCCAGCAGCCGCACTCCGGACGCGGGAAACTATGGCTACACCTTC

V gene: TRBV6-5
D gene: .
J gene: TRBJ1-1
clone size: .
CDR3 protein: CASSYGGIGVEAFF
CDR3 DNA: TGTGCCAGCAGTTACGGAGGAATAGGGGTGGAAGCTTTCTTT

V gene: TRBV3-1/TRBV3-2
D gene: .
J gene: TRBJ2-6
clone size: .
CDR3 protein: CASSQAGSGANVLTF
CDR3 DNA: TGTGCCAGCAGCCAGGCGGGCTCTGGGGCCAACGTCCTGACTTTC

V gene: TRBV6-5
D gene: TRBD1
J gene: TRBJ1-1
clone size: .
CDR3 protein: CASSYDRGGTEAFF
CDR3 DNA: TGTGCCAGCAGTTACGACAGGGGTGGCACTGAAGCTTTCTTT

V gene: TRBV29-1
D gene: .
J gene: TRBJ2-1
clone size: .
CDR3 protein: CSVTLVGEVGQFF
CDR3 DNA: TGCAGCGTTACCTTAGTGGGGGAGGTGGGGCAGTTCTTC

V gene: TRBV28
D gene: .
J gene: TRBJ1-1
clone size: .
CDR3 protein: CASSYLSGTKNTEAFF
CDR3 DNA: TGTGCCAGCAGCTACCTATCGGGGACAAAGAACACTGAAGCTTTCTTT

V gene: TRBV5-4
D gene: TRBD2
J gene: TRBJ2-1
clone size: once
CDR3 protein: CASYTSGRPYNEQFF
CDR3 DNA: TGTGCCAGCTATACCAGCGGGAGGCCCTACAATGAGCAGTTCTTC

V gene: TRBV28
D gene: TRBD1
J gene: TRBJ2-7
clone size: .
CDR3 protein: CASSSYRGYEQYF
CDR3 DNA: TGTGCCAGCAGTTCCTACAGGGGGTACGAGCAGTACTTC

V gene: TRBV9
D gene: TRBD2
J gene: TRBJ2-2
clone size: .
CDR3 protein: CASSVVASGTGGELFF
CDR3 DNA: TGTGCCAGCAGCGTAGTAGCTAGCGGGACTGGCGGGGAGCTGTTTTTT

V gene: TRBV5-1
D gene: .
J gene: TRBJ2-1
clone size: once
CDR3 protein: CASSSGHNYNEQFF
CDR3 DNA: TGCGCCAGCAGCTCAGGACACAATTACAATGAGCAGTTCTTC

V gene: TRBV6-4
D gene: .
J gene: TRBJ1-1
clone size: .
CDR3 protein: CASRRQENTEAFF
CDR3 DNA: TGTGCCAGCAGGAGGCAGGAGAACACTGAAGCTTTCTTT

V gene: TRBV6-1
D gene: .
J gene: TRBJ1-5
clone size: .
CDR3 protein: CASSEIAGLGQPQHF
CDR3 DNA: TGTGCCAGCAGTGAAATTGCAGGGTTGGGTCAGCCCCAGCATTTT

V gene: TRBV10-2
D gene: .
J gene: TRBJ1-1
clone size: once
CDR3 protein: CASSQVGNTEAFF
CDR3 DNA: TGCGCCAGCAGTCAGGTGGGGAACACTGAAGCTTTCTTT

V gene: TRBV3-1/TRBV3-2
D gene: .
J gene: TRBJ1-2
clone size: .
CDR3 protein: CASSQEGQSFYGYTF
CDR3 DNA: TGTGCCAGCAGCCAAGAGGGGCAGTCCTTCTATGGCTACACCTTC

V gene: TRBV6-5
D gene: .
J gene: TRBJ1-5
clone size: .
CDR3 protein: CASSYGRRGNQPQHF
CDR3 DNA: TGTGCCAGCAGTTACGGCAGGCGGGGCAATCAGCCCCAGCATTTT

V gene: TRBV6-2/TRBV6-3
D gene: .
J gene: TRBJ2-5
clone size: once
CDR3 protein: CASSPPLTSMQETQYF
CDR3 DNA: TGTGCCAGCAGTCCCCCTCTGACTAGTATGCAAGAGACCCAGTACTTC

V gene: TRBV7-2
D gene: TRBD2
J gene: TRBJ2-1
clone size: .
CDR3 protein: CASSTTSGRGYNEQFF
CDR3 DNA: TGTGCCAGCAGCACGACTAGCGGGAGGGGTTACAATGAGCAGTTCTTC

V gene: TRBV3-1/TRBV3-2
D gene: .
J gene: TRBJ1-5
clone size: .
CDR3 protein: CASSQRDQPQHF
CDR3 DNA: TGTGCCAGCAGCCAAAGAGATCAGCCCCAGCATTTT

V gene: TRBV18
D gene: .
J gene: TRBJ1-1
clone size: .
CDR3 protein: CASSPLSIPNTEAFF
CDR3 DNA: TGTGCCAGCTCACCACTGAGTATCCCGAACACTGAAGCTTTCTTT

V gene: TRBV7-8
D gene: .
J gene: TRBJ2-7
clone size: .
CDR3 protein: CASSLEVGRNYEQYF
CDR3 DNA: TGTGCCAGCAGCTTAGAGGTGGGACGCAACTACGAGCAGTACTTC

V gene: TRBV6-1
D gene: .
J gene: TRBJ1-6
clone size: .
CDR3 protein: CASSVEGRILDSPLHF
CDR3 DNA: TGTGCCAGCAGTGTGGAGGGCCGAATACTGGATTCACCCCTCCACTTT

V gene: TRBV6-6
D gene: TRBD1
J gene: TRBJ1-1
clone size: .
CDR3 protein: CASSLRQGPQGSEAFF
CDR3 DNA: TGTGCCAGCAGCCTCAGACAGGGGCCACAAGGCAGTGAAGCTTTCTTT

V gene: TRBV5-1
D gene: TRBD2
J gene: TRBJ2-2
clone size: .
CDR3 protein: CASTTQRGDTGELFF
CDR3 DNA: TGCGCCAGCACCACCCAGCGGGGGGACACCGGGGAGCTGTTTTTT

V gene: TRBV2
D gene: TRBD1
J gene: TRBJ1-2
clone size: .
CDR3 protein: CASSLTGGYGYTF
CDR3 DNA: TGTGCCAGCAGTCTCACAGGGGGCTATGGCTACACCTTC

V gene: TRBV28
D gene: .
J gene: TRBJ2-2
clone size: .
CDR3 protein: CASSSGTGELFF
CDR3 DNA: TGTGCCAGCAGTTCAGGGACCGGGGAGCTGTTTTTT

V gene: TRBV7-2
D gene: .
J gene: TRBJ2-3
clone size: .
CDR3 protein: CASSTGTTDTQYF
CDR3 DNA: TGTGCCAGCAGCACCGGGACAACAGATACGCAGTATTTT

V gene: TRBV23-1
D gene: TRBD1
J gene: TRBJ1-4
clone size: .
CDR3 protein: CASSSSETGWDATNEKLFF
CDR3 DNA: TGCGCCAGCAGTTCCTCGGAGACAGGGTGGGATGCAACTAATGAAAAACTGTTTTTT

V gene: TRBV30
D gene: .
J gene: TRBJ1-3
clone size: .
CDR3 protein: CAWSSGTYGNTIYF
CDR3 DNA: TGTGCCTGGAGTTCCGGGACTTACGGAAACACCATATATTTT

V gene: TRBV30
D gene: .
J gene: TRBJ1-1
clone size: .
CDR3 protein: CAWSPQMNTEAFF
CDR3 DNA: TGTGCCTGGAGCCCGCAGATGAACACTGAAGCTTTCTTT

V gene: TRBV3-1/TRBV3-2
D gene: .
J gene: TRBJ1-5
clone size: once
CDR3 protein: CASSQASNQPQHF
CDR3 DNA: TGTGCCAGCAGCCAAGCCTCGAACCAGCCCCAGCATTTT

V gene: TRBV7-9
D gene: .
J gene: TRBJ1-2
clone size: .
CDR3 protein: CASSLVGGQSNYGYTF
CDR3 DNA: TGTGCCAGCAGCTTGGTGGGAGGGCAATCCAACTATGGCTACACCTTC

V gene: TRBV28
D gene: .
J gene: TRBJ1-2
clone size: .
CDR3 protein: CASSSPNNSGYTF
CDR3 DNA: TGTGCCAGCAGCTCCCCAAATAACTCTGGCTACACCTTC

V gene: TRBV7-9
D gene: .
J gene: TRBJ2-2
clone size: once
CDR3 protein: CASSSRDTNTGELFF
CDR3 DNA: TGTGCCAGCAGCAGCCGAGACACCAACACCGGGGAGCTGTTTTTT

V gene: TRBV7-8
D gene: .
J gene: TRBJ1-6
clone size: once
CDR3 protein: CASSLGGSSYNSPLHF
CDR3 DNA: TGTGCCAGCAGCTTAGGGGGGAGCTCCTATAATTCACCCCTCCACTTT

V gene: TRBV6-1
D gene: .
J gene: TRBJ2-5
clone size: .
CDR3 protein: CASSEAWSSAAKETQYF
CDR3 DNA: TGTGCCAGCAGTGAAGCTTGGTCTAGCGCTGCTAAAGAGACCCAGTACTTC

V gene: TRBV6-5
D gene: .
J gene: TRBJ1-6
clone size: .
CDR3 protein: CASGEGFYNSPLHF
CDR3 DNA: TGTGCCAGCGGGGAGGGCTTCTATAATTCACCCCTCCACTTT

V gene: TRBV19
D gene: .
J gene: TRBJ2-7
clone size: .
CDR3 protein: CASSSPDRISYEQYF
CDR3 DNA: TGTGCCAGTAGTAGTCCCGACAGGATCTCCTACGAGCAGTACTTC

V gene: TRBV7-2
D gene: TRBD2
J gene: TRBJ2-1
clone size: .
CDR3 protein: CASSTHLAAGGNEQFF
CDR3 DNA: TGTGCCAGCAGCACCCACCTAGCGGCGGGCGGCAATGAGCAGTTCTTC

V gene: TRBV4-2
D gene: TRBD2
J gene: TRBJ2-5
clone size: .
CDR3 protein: CASSQGHYGGRGQETQYF
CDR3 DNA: TGTGCCAGCAGCCAAGGTCACTATGGCGGGAGGGGTCAAGAGACCCAGTACTTC

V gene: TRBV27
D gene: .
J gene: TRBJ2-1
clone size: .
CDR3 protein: CASSTSRTANNEQFF
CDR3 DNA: TGTGCCAGCAGTACTTCCCGGACCGCGAACAATGAGCAGTTCTTC

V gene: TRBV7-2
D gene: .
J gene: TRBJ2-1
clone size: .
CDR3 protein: CASSISGVTEQFF
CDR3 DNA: TGTGCCAGCAGCATATCAGGAGTGACTGAGCAGTTCTTC

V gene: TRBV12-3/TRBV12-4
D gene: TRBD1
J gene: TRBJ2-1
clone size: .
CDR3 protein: CASSSGQVNEQFF
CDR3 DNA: TGTGCCAGCAGTTCGGGACAGGTCAATGAGCAGTTCTTC

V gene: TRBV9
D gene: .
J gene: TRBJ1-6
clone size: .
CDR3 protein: CASSPRAPGNNSPLHF
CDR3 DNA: TGTGCCAGCAGCCCCCGGGCGCCAGGGAATAATTCACCCCTCCACTTT

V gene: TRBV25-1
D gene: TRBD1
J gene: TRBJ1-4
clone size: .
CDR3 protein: CASSDPGTGQKLFF
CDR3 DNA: TGTGCCAGCAGTGATCCCGGGACAGGTCAAAAACTGTTTTTT